The clone carrying this T cell receptor (beta chain) was counted a single time. The data were produced by immunoSEQ multiplex PCR, yet TCRdb's version contains in-frame clones alone and is incomplete. The sample has under 300,000 clones, 80% to 90% seen once. These data belong to a study of blood T cell repertoires in COVID-19. Across the study: T cells, B-cell-depleted T cells, or PBMCs provided the cDNA or gDNA that served as material.

CDR1 and CDR2 from the germline V gene are SEHNR and FQNEAQ (reference sequence). With 5 bases clipped from V and 10 bases from J, the junction kept 7 bases outside the gene matches. The CDR3 spans 12 residues. This chain connects TRBV7-9 to TRBJ1-1; 7 nucleotides agree with TRBD1. This TCR came from a woman in her forties or fifties who had recovered from COVID-19. The sequenced material came from peripheral blood. The CDR3 sequence is CASSPTAGGAFF. CDR3 nucleotides: TGTGCCAGCAGCCCTACCGCAGGGGGAGCTTTCTTT.